The next 9 T cell receptor beta chains were all read from a single sample in a study of identical twins. TCRdb itself ran the 5' RACE reads through MiXCR, one entry per CDR3 protein. The data hold around 280,000 distinct CDR3 sequences, with approximately 8.5% observed a single time. This sample was shared with a second study, whose subject was yellow fever vaccine responses in identical twins.

The sequencing input was memory (CD45RO+) T cells sorted from blood. The receptors here all came from a woman between 18 and 29 years old in good health.

Note on this clonotype: A read error may be the cause here, since a much bigger clone is one base away. The chain links TRBV29-1 to TRBJ2-5; TRBD2 might be the D (6 bases). The CDR3 has 13 amino acids. V gave up 5 bases and J gave up 2 bases, with 12 bases separating them. Germline V gives CDR1 SQVTM, CDR2 ANQGSEA. CDR3: CSVRRGNQETQYF. CDR3 coding DNA: TGCAGCGTTCGGCGGGGCAATCAAGAGACCCAGTACTTC.

Many counts were recorded for this clonotype. This chain links TRBV5-1 with TRBJ1-4; TRBD1 aligns across 7 bases. The CDR3 extends over 17 amino acids. The junction had 9 bases not matched to a gene; V was cut back by 0 bases and J by 4 bases. The germline V gene encodes CDR1 SGHRS and CDR2 YFSETQ. CDR3 residues: CASSLGQGARVNEKLFF. The CDR3 region has the DNA TGCGCCAGCAGCTTGGGACAGGGTGCCAGGGTTAATGAAAAACTGTTTTTT.

In this sample, this clonotype turned up many times. V is TRBV12-3 or TRBV12-4 and J is TRBJ2-3; 10 bases map to TRBD2. V trimming: 6 bases; J trimming: 5 bases; junction bases outside the gene matches: 8. The CDR3 consists of 15 residues. The CDR3 nucleotides read TGTGCCAGCAGAATCAGCGGGGGGGGAGGAGATACGCAGTATTTT. Translating it yields CASRISGGGGDTQYF.

In this sample, this clonotype turned up many times. V and J are TRBV5-5 and TRBJ2-5; perhaps TRBD1 as D (5 bases). Germline CDR1 SGHKS, CDR2 YYEKEE (reference sequence). This CDR3 contains 11 residues. V was shortened by 3 bases and J by 7 bases, with 7 bases between the two germline ends. CDR3 in amino acids: CASSYQGTQYF. The CDR3 DNA reads as TGTGCCAGCAGCTACCAGGGGACCCAGTACTTC.

This clonotype was seen only a few times. This sequence joins TRBV11-2 and TRBJ2-5; 7 nucleotides agree with TRBD2. The CDR3 has 15 residues. Trimming removed 3 bases from V and 1 base from J; junction bases left unmatched: 5. Germline V lookup: CDR1 SGHAT, CDR2 FQNNGV. Here the CDR3 reads CASSFGGGTQETQYF. CDR3 nucleotides: TGTGCCAGCAGCTTTGGCGGGGGAACCCAAGAGACCCAGTACTTC.

This clonotype was recorded at least ten times. The chain links TRBV29-1 to TRBJ2-1, with a tentative D call TRBD1 (6 bases). Germline V gives CDR1 SQVTM, CDR2 ANQGSEA. V gave up 4 bases and J gave up 2 bases, with 9 bases separating them. The CDR3 contains 13 residues. CDR3 nucleotides: TGCAGCGTTGGGACAGTCACCTACAATGAGCAGTTCTTC. Translation: CSVGTVTYNEQFF.

In this sample, this clonotype turned up a few times. This chain joins TRBV28 and TRBJ2-7; 10 nucleotides match TRBD2. J was trimmed by 3 bases and V by 9 bases; bases with no gene match: 14. Germline V lookup: CDR1 MDHEN, CDR2 SYDVKM. This CDR3 region has 16 residues. The CDR3 nucleotides read TGTGCCAGTATTTCCCTTAGCGGGAGGCTTTTCTACGAGCAGTACTTC. It codes for CASISLSGRLFYEQYF.

The chain links TRBV10-3 to TRBJ2-1; 10 bases line up with TRBD2. There are 15 residues in the CDR3. CDR1 and CDR2 (germline): ENHRY, SYGVKD. The J segment lost 10 bases and the V segment lost 4 bases, leaving 10 bases of the junction unmatched. The CDR3 loop is CAISVNSGGAEEQFF. The CDR3 bases are TGTGCCATCAGTGTTAACAGCGGGGGGGCCGAGGAGCAGTTCTTC.

This clonotype was seen more than once but under ten times. The chain uses TRBV6-4 and TRBJ2-7; 9 bases map to TRBD2. CDR3 length: 17 amino acids. Trimming cost V 1 base and J 2 bases; bases outside gene matches: 9. Germline V gene sequence: CDR1 MRHNA, CDR2 SNTAGT. Here the CDR3 DNA reads TGTGCCAGCAGTGACTGTAGAAAGACTAGCGGAACCTACGAGCAGTACTTC. Protein sequence: CASSDCRKTSGTYEQYF.